This TCR beta chain is drawn from a study of metastatic and nonmetastatic thyroid tumors. V was cut by 0 bases and J by 2 bases, with 7 bases left in between. The CDR3 contains 14 residues. Ten or more counts support this clone. TCRdb reanalyzed the PCR reads via MiXCR. Among some 55,000 clones listed, more than 20% were seen once. Every patient underwent thyroid surgery untreated. Sample: blood. The TCR originated in a female donor with papillary thyroid cancer or a benign thyroid nodule (not recorded which). Some clones in this sample may be carry-over from other donors' samples. The chain combines TRBV12-3 or TRBV12-4 with TRBJ1-1; no clear D gene. The DNA for the CDR3 is TGTGCCAGCAGTTTAGCGGGCCCCAACACTGAAGCTTTCTTT. It encodes CASSLAGPNTEAFF.